A single sample is the source of the 19 T cell receptor beta chains below, sequenced in a study of T cell repertoires in aging, cancer and after chemotherapy. TCR beta rearrangements were amplified from peripheral blood genomic DNA. Multiplex touch-down PCR with TRB-A/B primers amplified rearranged V-D-J TRB sequences. MiXCR, run by TCRdb on the multiplex PCR reads, gives a single entry per CDR3 protein. The sample lists under 4,500 distinct CDR3 sequences, around three fifths occurring once. Input material: blood. The receptors derive from a human donor with a solid tumor.

This clonotype was counted a few times. The chain carries TRBV27 and TRBJ2-7; no reliable D call. The CDR3 sequence is 13 residues long. Germline V gene sequence: CDR1 MNHEY, CDR2 SMNVEV (reference sequence). Deletions cut 6 bases from V and 0 bases from J, with 9 bases between. CDR3 DNA: TGTGCCAGCAGGAGGACGGTCTCCTACGAGCAGTACTTC. This gives the protein CASRRTVSYEQYF.

The chain links TRBV20-1 to TRBJ1-1; a possible D gene is TRBD1 (5 bases). V gave up 4 bases and J gave up 2 bases, with 11 bases separating them. There are 13 residues in the CDR3. Looked up from germline, CDR1 is DFQATT and CDR2 is SNEGSKA (reference sequence). The CDR3 region is CSATDDRNTEAFF. As DNA, the CDR3 is TGCAGTGCTACCGACGACAGAAACACTGAAGCTTTCTTT.

CDR3 sequence reads: CASSLSGTSNEKLFF. The CDR3 DNA sequence: TGTGCCAGCAGTTTAAGTGGGACTTCTAATGAAAAACTGTTTTTT. The chain recombines TRBV27 with TRBJ1-4; TRBD1 is a possible D gene (5 bases). CDR1 and CDR2 (germline): MNHEY, SMNVEV (reference sequence). V lost 2 bases and J lost 3, with 10 bases in between. CDR3 size: 15 residues.

This clonotype was seen more than once but under ten times. This chain links TRBV13 with TRBJ1-1, with TRBD1 matching over 12 bases. J gave up 6 bases and V 0 bases, and 5 bases lay outside the gene matches. Germline CDR1 and CDR2: PRHDT and FYEKMQ (reference sequence). CDR3 length: 16 amino acids. CDR3 residues: CASSLGRDRGLAEAFF. The CDR3 coding sequence is TGTGCCAGCAGCTTAGGCCGGGACAGGGGGCTCGCTGAAGCTTTCTTT.

The V gene is TRBV11-2, the J gene TRBJ2-7; D gene uncertain. V dropped 0 bases and J dropped 6 bases, with 15 bases sitting between them. Germline values: CDR1 SGHAT, CDR2 FQNNGV. The CDR3 contains 15 residues. As DNA, the CDR3 is TGTGCCAGCAGCTTAGATCCGGGCAGTTTTAGCGAGCAGTACTTC. Amino acids: CASSLDPGSFSEQYF.

This clonotype was seen a handful of times. The rearrangement uses TRBV30 and TRBJ2-7, with D tentatively TRBD2 (6 bases). V lost 5 bases and J lost 3, with 17 bases in between. The germline gives CDR1 GTSNPN, CDR2 SVGIG (reference sequence). The CDR3 length is 14 residues. The CDR3 DNA reads TGTGCCTGGGGGACCGTACTCGGGAGCTACGAGCAGTACTTC. It is translated as CAWGTVLGSYEQYF.

This clonotype has a handful of counts. The chain joins TRBV15 to TRBJ1-2; possibly TRBD1 for D (5 bases). This CDR3 has 15 residues. The ends were cut back, 0 bases at V and 8 bases at J, with 16 bases in the middle. Germline CDR1 and CDR2: LNHNV and YYDKDF (reference sequence). CDR3: CATSRDESGLGGYTF. The CDR3 DNA follows: TGTGCCACCAGCAGAGACGAGTCGGGACTGGGAGGCTACACCTTC.

This clonotype was seen only once. V gene TRBV27 combines with J gene TRBJ2-7, with a weak D call TRBD1 (6 bases). CDR1 is MNHEY and CDR2 is SMNVEV in the germline V gene (reference sequence). This CDR3 has 18 residues. V shed 3 bases and J shed 0 bases, with 21 bases lying between them. The CDR3 nucleotides are TGTGCCAGCAGTTTCCACCCTACAGGGCTTAGGAGCTCCTACGAGCAGTACTTC. Amino acids: CASSFHPTGLRSSYEQYF.

This rearrangement joins TRBV20-1 to TRBJ2-2; 9 bases line up with TRBD2. The CDR3 runs to 16 residues. V was pared by 1 base and J by 0 bases, with 3 bases of the junction left unmatched. The germline CDR1 and CDR2 sequences are DFQATT and SNEGSKA (reference sequence). The CDR3 loop is CSARVRLAANTGELFF. CDR3 sequence (DNA): TGCAGTGCTAGAGTCCGACTAGCGGCGAACACCGGGGAGCTGTTTTTT.

This chain connects TRBV20-1 to TRBJ2-7; either TRBD1 or TRBD2 may fit D (5 bases each). The length of the CDR3 is 13 residues. The V end lost 3 bases, the J end lost 3 bases, and 12 bases lay between the germline ends. Germline CDR1 DFQATT, CDR2 SNEGSKA (reference sequence). The CDR3 loop reads CSASTGPNYEQYF. The CDR3, as DNA: TGCAGTGCTAGTACGGGACCTAACTACGAGCAGTACTTC.

The chain carries TRBV6-6 and TRBJ1-2; tentative D call: TRBD1 (5 bases). Germline V CDR1 and CDR2: MNHNY, SVGAGI (reference sequence). Trimming removed 5 bases from V and 2 bases from J, with 9 bases in between. CDR3 length: 13 amino acids. Written as DNA, the CDR3 is TGTGCCAGCAGTGATGAGGGGAACTATGGCTACACCTTC. It translates to CASSDEGNYGYTF.

This chain connects TRBV15 to TRBJ2-5, with 11 bases lining up with TRBD2. The CDR3 totals 18 residues. Germline loops: CDR1 LNHNV, CDR2 YYDKDF (reference sequence). V dropped 1 base and J dropped 5; count of bases not matched to a gene: 12. Here the CDR3 DNA reads TGTGCCACCAGCAGAGGAGGACTAGCGGGCCGAGATTTGGAGACCCAGTACTTC. This codes for CATSRGGLAGRDLETQYF.

Worth noting for this clonotype: The junction departs from the called germline gene at one end, perhaps through a read error. V gene TRBV10-3 combines with J gene TRBJ1-1; D unclear. CDR1 and CDR2 from the germline V gene are ENHRY and SYGVKD. This CDR3 is built from 15 residues. The CDR3 DNA follows: TGTGCCATCAGTGAGTCGAGCGATCGTTCCACTGAATCTTTCTTT. Residues: CAISESSDRSTESFF.

The V and J genes are TRBV10-3 and TRBJ2-7, with D perhaps TRBD1 or TRBD2 (5 bases each). This CDR3 has 14 residues. V was trimmed by 1 base and J by 2 bases, leaving 9 bases between them. The germline CDR1 and CDR2 sequences are ENHRY and SYGVKD. The CDR3 region has the DNA TGTGCCATCAGTGAGTTGGGGGAAACCTACGAGCAGTACTTC. It encodes CAISELGETYEQYF.

The gene calls are TRBV5-5 and TRBJ1-1; D gene uncertain. The CDR3 contains 14 residues. Per germline, CDR1 SGHKS and CDR2 YYEKEE (reference sequence). V was cut by 0 bases and J by 1 base, with 7 bases left in between. The CDR3 nucleotides are TGTGCCAGCAGCTTGGGAGGGTCGAACACTGAAGCTTTCTTT. Protein product: CASSLGGSNTEAFF. The full variable domain, in which reference TRBV5-5 and TRBJ1-1 provide the parts outside the CDR3, is DAGVTQSPTHLIKTRGQQVTLRCSPISGHKSVSWYQQVLGQGPQFIFQYYEKEERGRGNFPDRFSARQFPNYSSELNVNALLLGDSALYLCASSLGGSNTEAFFGQGTRLTVV.

This chain connects TRBV19 to TRBJ1-2; the D gene is possibly TRBD1 (6 bases). V was clipped by 6 bases and J by 4 bases, with 15 bases between them. Germline-derived CDR1 and CDR2 are LNHDA and SQIVND (reference sequence). This CDR3 region has 14 residues. Written as DNA, the CDR3 is TGTGCCAGTAGCCTCTTAGGGGGGAGCTATGGCTACACCTTC. Its protein product is CASSLLGGSYGYTF.

This clonotype has just a few counts. V and J are TRBV19 and TRBJ1-2; unclear D gene. CDR3 length: 15 amino acids. The ends were cut back, 8 bases at V and 3 bases at J, with 19 bases in the middle. CDR1 and CDR2 from the germline V gene are LNHDA and SQIVND (reference sequence). The chain's CDR3 is CASAVGGEPHYGYTF. CDR3 DNA sequence: TGTGCCAGTGCCGTTGGCGGCGAACCTCACTATGGCTACACCTTC. Variable domain in full (rest from reference TRBV19 and TRBJ1-2): DGGITQSPKYLFRKEGQNVTLSCEQNLNHDAMYWYRQDPGQGLRLIYYSQIVNDFQKGDIAEGYSVSREKKESFPLTVTSAQKNPTAFYLCASAVGGEPHYGYTFGSGTRLTVV.

By proportion, this clonotype is large. The rearrangement joins TRBV29-1 to TRBJ2-1; no clear D gene. Per the germline V gene, CDR1 is SQVTM and CDR2 is ANQGSEA. This CDR3 contains 13 residues. The germline V and J ends were trimmed by 6 bases and 0 bases, with 9 bases remaining between them. The CDR3 reads CSVKSDSYNEQFF. The CDR3 DNA follows: TGCAGCGTCAAATCGGACTCCTACAATGAGCAGTTCTTC.

This CDR3 is CASSFRERQPQHF. The CDR3 bases are TGTGCCAGCAGTTTTAGGGAGAGGCAGCCCCAGCATTTT. This chain links TRBV12-3 or TRBV12-4 with TRBJ1-5, with D uncertain. Trimming removed 3 bases at V and 7 bases at J, with 10 bases between. The CDR3 contains 13 residues.